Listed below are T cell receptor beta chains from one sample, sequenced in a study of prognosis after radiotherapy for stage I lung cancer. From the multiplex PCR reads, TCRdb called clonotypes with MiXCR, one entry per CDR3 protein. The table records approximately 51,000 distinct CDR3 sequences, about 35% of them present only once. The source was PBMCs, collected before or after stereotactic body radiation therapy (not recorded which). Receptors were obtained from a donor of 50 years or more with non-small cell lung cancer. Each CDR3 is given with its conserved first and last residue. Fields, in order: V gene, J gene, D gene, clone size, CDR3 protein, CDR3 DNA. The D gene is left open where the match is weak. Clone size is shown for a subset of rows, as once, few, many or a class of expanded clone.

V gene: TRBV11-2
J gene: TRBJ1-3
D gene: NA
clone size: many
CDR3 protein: CASSFGRGNTIYF
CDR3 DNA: TGTGCCAGCAGCTTCGGACGGGGAAACACCATATATTTT

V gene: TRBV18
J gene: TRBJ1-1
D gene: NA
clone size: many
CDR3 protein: CASSPGQWGTEAFF
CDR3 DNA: TGTGCCAGCTCACCGGGGCAGTGGGGCACTGAAGCTTTCTTT

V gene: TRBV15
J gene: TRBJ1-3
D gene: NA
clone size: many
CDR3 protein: CATSRDYRDNSGNTIYF
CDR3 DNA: TGTGCCACCAGCAGAGATTATCGGGACAACTCTGGAAACACCATATATTTT

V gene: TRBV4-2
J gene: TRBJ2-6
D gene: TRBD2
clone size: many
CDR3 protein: CASSQGLAGRGSSGANVLTF
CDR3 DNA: TGTGCCAGCAGCCAAGGACTAGCGGGACGGGGGAGCTCTGGGGCCAACGTCCTGACTTTC

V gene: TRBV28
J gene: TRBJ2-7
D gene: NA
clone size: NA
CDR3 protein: CASSSNENPEQYF
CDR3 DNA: TGTGCCAGCAGTAGTAACGAAAACCCCGAGCAGTACTTC

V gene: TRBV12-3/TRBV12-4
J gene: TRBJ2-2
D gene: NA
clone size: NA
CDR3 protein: CSSSFGGRLGELFF
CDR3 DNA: TGTTCCAGCAGTTTTGGCGGCCGTCTCGGGGAGCTGTTTTTT

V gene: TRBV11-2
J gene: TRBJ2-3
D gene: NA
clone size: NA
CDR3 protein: CASSFLHPVWTDTQYF
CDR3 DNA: TGTGCCAGCAGCTTTTTGCACCCGGTTTGGACAGATACGCAGTATTTT

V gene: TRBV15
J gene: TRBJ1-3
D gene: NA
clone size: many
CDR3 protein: CATSRDRLTVGNTIYF
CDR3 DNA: TGTGCCACCAGCAGAGATCGGCTGACAGTGGGAAACACCATATATTTT

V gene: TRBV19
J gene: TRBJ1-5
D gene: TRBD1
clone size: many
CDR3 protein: CASNSQAGQGDQPQHF
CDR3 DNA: TGTGCCAGTAACTCTCAAGCGGGACAGGGGGATCAGCCCCAGCATTTT

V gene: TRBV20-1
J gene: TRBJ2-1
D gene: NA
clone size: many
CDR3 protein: CSAIDRLGRNEQFF
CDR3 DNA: TGCAGTGCCATTGACAGGCTAGGGAGGAATGAGCAGTTCTTC

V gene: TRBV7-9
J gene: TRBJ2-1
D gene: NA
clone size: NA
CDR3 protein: CASSRTGASEQFF
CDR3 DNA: TGTGCCAGCAGCCGGACGGGGGCATCTGAGCAGTTCTTC

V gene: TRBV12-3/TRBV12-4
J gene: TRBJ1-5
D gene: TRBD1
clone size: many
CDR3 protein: CASRGQGSQPQHF
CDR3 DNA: TGTGCCAGCAGGGGACAGGGTAGTCAGCCCCAGCATTTT

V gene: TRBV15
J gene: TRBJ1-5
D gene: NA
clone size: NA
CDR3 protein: CVTSRGPGHGDNQPQHF
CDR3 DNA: TGTGTCACCAGCAGAGGTCCGGGACATGGGGACAATCAGCCCCAGCATTTT

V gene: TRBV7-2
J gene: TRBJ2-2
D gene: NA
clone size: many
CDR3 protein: CASSLGAASFNTGELFF
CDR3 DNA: TGTGCCAGCAGCTTAGGAGCGGCTAGCTTTAATACCGGGGAGCTGTTTTTT

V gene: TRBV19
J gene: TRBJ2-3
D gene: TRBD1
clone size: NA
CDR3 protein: CASSGTAVGTDTQYF
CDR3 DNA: TGTGCCAGTAGTGGGACAGCGGTCGGCACAGATACGCAGTATTTT

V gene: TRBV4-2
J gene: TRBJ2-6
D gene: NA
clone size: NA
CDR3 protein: CASIQTRRSSGANVLTF
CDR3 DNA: TGTGCCAGCATCCAGACCCGACGATCCTCTGGGGCCAACGTCCTTACTTTC

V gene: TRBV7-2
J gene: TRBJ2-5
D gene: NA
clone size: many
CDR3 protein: CASSFNGQETQYF
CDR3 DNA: TGTGCCAGCAGCTTCAACGGCCAAGAGACCCAGTACTTC

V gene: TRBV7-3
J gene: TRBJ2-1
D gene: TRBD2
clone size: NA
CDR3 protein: CASSLGLAGLWEQFF
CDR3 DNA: TGTGCCAGCAGTTTAGGACTAGCGGGACTCTGGGAGCAGTTCTTC

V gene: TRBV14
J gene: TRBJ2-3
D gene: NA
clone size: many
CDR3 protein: CASSATLIWGTDTQYF
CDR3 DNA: TGTGCCAGCAGCGCCACCCTAATTTGGGGCACAGATACGCAGTATTTT

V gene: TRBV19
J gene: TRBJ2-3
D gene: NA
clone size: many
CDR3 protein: CASSIGLTQYF
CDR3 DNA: TGTGCCAGTAGTATTGGTCTTACGCAGTATTTT

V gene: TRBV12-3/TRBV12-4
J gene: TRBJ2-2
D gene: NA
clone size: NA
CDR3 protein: CASGRLGAFTGELFF
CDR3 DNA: TGTGCCAGCGGGCGCCTCGGAGCTTTCACCGGGGAGCTGTTTTTT

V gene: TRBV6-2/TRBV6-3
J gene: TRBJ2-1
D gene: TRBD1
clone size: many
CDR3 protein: CASSNDRGSYNEQFF
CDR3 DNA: TGTGCCAGCAGTAATGACAGGGGCTCGTACAATGAGCAGTTCTTC

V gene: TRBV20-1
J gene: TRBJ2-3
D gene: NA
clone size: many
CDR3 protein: CSANLGDTQYF
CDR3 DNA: TGCAGTGCTAATTTAGGAGATACGCAGTATTTT